Listed below are T cell receptor beta chains from one sample, sequenced in a study of control samples from healthy donors and cancer patients. Measured with immunoSEQ multiplex PCR; TCRdb has only the in-frame clones, and not every one. Among about 21,000 clones listed, roughly 84% were seen once. The specimen was PBMCs. Every receptor here comes from a man in his fifties or sixties with colorectal cancer. Both conserved end residues are part of each CDR3. Each record gives: D gene, V gene, clone size, J gene, CDR3 protein, CDR3 DNA. D genes are given only for firm matches. Size is omitted from some rows. Given values are once, few, many or a class for expanded clones.

>-|TRBV9|-|TRBJ2-3
CASSSQGGTDTQYF
TGTGCCAGCAGCTCCCAGGGGGGGACAGATACGCAGTATTTT
>TRBD1|TRBV18|-|TRBJ2-5
CASSKDRAQETQYF
TGTGCCAGCTCAAAGGACAGGGCCCAAGAGACCCAGTACTTC
>-|TRBV6-1|-|TRBJ2-5
CASSEDSETQYF
TGTGCCAGCAGTGAAGACAGCGAGACCCAGTACTTC
>-|TRBV11-3|few|TRBJ2-1
CASSPPEGGSNEQFF
TGTGCCAGCAGCCCCCCCGAGGGGGGGAGTAATGAGCAGTTCTTC
>-|TRBV4-3|-|TRBJ1-1
CASSPVSTGWGTEAFF
TGCGCCAGCAGCCCAGTCAGTACAGGGTGGGGCACTGAAGCTTTCTTT
>TRBD1|TRBV19|-|TRBJ1-5
CASSRGGQGGNQPQHF
TGTGCCAGTAGCAGGGGGGGACAGGGCGGCAATCAGCCCCAGCATTTT
>-|TRBV3-1/TRBV3-2|-|TRBJ1-2
CASSPSTDGRGYTF
TGTGCCAGCAGCCCTTCGACAGACGGTAGAGGCTACACCTTC
>-|TRBV6-5|-|TRBJ1-1
CASSYSNAENTEAFF
TGTGCCAGCAGTTACTCGAATGCGGAGAACACTGAAGCTTTCTTT
>-|TRBV27|-|TRBJ1-3
CASSLSWGSGNTIYF
TGTGCCAGCAGTTTATCCTGGGGGTCTGGAAACACCATATATTTT
>-|TRBV19|-|TRBJ2-3
CASSTKTGTSTDTQYF
TGTGCCAGTAGTACGAAGACAGGCACTAGCACAGATACGCAGTATTTT
>TRBD1|TRBV10-3|few|TRBJ2-3
CAGGQGLFTDTQYF
TGTGCCGGTGGACAGGGTCTCTTCACAGATACGCAGTATTTT